Given below is one TCR beta chain in context. Its antigen remains undetermined. No much larger clone exists at a distance of one base, and base qualities are not known. The sample is drawn from a study of graft-versus-host responses after intestinal transplantation (dated by TCRdb to 2020 to 2022). As for the study more broadly: The transplants that recipients received were multivisceral, liver-intestinal, or isolated intestinal. All recipients received anti-thymocyte globulin induction followed by maintenance tacrolimus and steroids for around 3 years. Graft-versus-host and host-versus-graft alloreactive T cell clones were tracked in the graft, circulation and bone marrow after intestinal transplantation using bulk TCR-beta CDR3 sequencing. Alloreactive clones were identified by sequencing pre-transplant mixed lymphocyte reaction products and comparing them with unstimulated pre-transplant donor and recipient T cells. Of the 20 to 30 intestinal transplant recipients enrolled in the cohort, one of whom was a retransplant, 3 patients without pretransplant specimens were excluded. Donor T cell macrochimerism was defined as a peak of at least 4% donor T cells among recipient peripheral blood mononuclear cells. Rather than going through the commercial service, samples from three later patients were sequenced in-house on an Illumina MiSeq and processed with MiXCR.

Receptors were amplified or captured by the immunoSEQ multiplex PCR assay. In most patients, genomic DNA was isolated using the Qiagen DNeasy Blood and Tissue Kit and sent frozen to Adaptive Biotechnologies for TCR sequencing. Adaptive Biotechnologies carried out high-throughput TCR-beta CDR3 sequencing of genomic DNA for most patients. Regarding the original processing steps: TCR sequencing data for roughly 18 patients were retrieved from Adaptive's ImmunoSEQ software; a few other patients were processed with MiXCR and VDJtools. To correct CD4 versus CD8 sorting errors, any sequence found in both subsets at a frequency ratio below 5:1 was removed. Because the origin of CDR3 nucleotide sequences shared between donor and recipient could not be assigned, those sequences were removed. To count as alloreactive, a clone needed at least 2-fold expansion over unstimulated cells and a minimum CFSE-low frequency of 0.002% (template counts) or 0.001% (read counts). Mappable clones were those detected in sequenced pre-transplant spleen, lymph node, or MLR CFSE-low populations of the donor or recipient. The cumulative frequency of alloreactive clones was calculated as a percentage of all sequences, weighted by copy number. In TCRdb, the immuneACCESS table is reduced to in-frame sequences with V and J assigned. These tables do not hold every clone; where another copy was compared, an unresolved V gene accounts for under half, and the others remain unexplained. V and J calls and clone size come straight from that table; D and trimming were deduced from the DNA. This sample is represented by more than 95,000 clones; about 88% of them were singletons. Approximately 0.88% of the sample rests with the top ten.

From V the trimming removes 4 bases and from J it removes 10 bases, while the gene matches leave 12 bases of the junction unaccounted for. CDR1 KGHSH and CDR2 LQKENI are derived from the germline V gene. There are 16 amino acids in the CDR3, from cysteine to phenylalanine inclusive. The entry retains the CDR3 DNA only, 48 bases that are in frame from base 1. In the paper's terms, the time point label means: cells obtained before transplantation from donor or recipient. CD3+CD4+ and CD3+CD8+ populations were FACS-sorted from unstimulated pre-transplant donor and recipient cells taken from spleen or lymph nodes. Study-level results and caveats: In patients with donor T cell macrochimerism, the allografts had high GvH to HvG T cell clonal ratios. Early after transplant, peak levels of circulating GvH clones were found to be associated with declines in HvG clones. Conclusions were limited by the relatively low number and heterogeneity of intestinal transplant patients. GvH clones were detected in recipient bone marrow, and some of these GvH clones were observed earlier in ileal mucosa or blood, consistent with an intestinal mucosal origin.

The material was unstimulated CD4+ T cells sorted from spleen or lymph node cells, obtained before intestinal transplant. The chain is assembled from TRBV18 and TRBJ2-1, with 11 bases aligning to TRBD2. The TCR was taken from a human donor who received an intestinal transplant. The CDR3 reads as follows: CASSLQTSGVYEEQFF. The base sequence is TGTGCCAGCTCACTTCAGACTAGCGGGGTTTATGAGGAGCAGTTCTTC.